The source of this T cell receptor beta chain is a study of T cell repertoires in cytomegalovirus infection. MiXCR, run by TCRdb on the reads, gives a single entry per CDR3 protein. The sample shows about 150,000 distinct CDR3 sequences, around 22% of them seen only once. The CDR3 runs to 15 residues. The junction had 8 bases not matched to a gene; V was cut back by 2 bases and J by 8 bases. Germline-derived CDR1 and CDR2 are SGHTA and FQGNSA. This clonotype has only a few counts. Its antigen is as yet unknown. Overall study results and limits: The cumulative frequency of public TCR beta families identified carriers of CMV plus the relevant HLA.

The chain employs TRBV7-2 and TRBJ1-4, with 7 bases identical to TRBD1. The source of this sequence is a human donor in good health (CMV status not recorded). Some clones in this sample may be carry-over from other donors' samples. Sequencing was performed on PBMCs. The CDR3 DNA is TGTGCCAGCAGCTTATCTCCCAGGGGGGGGGAAAAACTGTTTTTT. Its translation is CASSLSPRGGEKLFF.